The clone carrying this T cell receptor (beta chain) turned up a few times. Its antigen is not known. The data stem from a study of CD8 T cells in ankylosing spondylitis. Study outcomes and limitations: In ankylosing spondylitis patients, matched synovial fluid reportedly showed significant enrichment of disease-linked clones. Disease-linked clones displayed a CD8+ phenotype and appeared relatively rarely in peripheral blood. What appeared characteristic of ankylosing spondylitis blood was a TCR beta motif of seven to nine highly homologous variants.

Germline lookup yields CDR1 LGHNA and CDR2 YNFKEQ. Germline trimming cut 4 bases from V and 3 bases from J; bases unmatched to any gene: 11. The CDR3 runs to 16 residues. From the 5' RACE reads, TCRdb called clonotypes with MiXCR, one entry per CDR3 protein. The table records about 500,000 distinct CDR3 sequences, approximately 5.3% of them present only once. The gene calls are TRBV4-2 and TRBJ2-7, with 8 bases fitting TRBD1. Material for sequencing was blood, either unsorted or a sorted T cell fraction (not recorded which). This receptor was obtained from a male donor with ankylosing spondylitis. Here the CDR3 reads CASSRSPGQDFYEQYF. CDR3 DNA sequence: TGTGCCAGCAGCCGCTCCCCGGGACAGGACTTCTACGAGCAGTACTTC.